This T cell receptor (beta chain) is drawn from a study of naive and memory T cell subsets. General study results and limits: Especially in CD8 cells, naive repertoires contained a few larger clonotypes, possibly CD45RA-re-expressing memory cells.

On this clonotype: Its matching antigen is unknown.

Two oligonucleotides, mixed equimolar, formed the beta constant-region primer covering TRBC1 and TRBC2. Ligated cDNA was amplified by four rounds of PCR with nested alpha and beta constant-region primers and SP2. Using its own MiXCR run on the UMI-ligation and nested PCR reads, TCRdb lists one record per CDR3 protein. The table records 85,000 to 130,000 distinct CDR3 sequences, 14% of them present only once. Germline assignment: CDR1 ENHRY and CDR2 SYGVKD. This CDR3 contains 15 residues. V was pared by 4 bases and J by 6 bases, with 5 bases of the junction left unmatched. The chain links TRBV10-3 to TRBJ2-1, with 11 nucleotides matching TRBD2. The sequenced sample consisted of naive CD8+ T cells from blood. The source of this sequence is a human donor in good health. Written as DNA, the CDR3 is TGTGCCATCAGTGCCCTGACTAGCGGGATCAATGAGCAGTTCTTC. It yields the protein CAISALTSGINEQFF.